Below, 25 T cell receptor beta chains from the same sample are listed, as sequenced in a study of OX40 agonist ivuxolimab in advanced cancers. Sequenced by immunoSEQ multiplex PCR; TCRdb stores in-frame clones only, minus some. The sample includes about 93,000 clones, about 91% of them seen just once. The sample in question was CD4+ or CD8+ T cells sorted from blood, obtained in a trial of the OX40 agonist ivuxolimab. The receptor set was obtained from an adult with an advanced solid tumor such as melanoma, head and neck, liver or kidney cancer.

The V and J genes are TRBV9 and TRBJ2-1; the D call may be TRBD1 or TRBD2 (5 bases each). V was shortened by 0 bases and J by 5 bases, with 18 bases between the two germline ends. The germline gives CDR1 SGDLS, CDR2 YYNGEE. This CDR3 region has 17 residues. The CDR3 spells CASSVELRQTTHNEQFF. The CDR3 DNA reads as TGTGCCAGCAGCGTAGAGCTTCGACAGACTACTCACAATGAGCAGTTCTTC.

The chain couples TRBV7-8 to TRBJ1-6, with D unclear. The CDR3 loop spans 13 amino acids. Trimming stripped 1 base from V and 9 bases from J, with 7 bases between. Germline CDR1 is SGHVS and CDR2 is FQNEAQ. The CDR3 DNA follows: TGTGCCAGCAGCTTAGTTTCCGGTTCACCCCTCCACTTT. Translated: CASSLVSGSPLHF. Filled out from reference TRBV7-8 and TRBJ1-6, the complete variable domain reads GAGVSQSPRYKVAKRGQDVALRCDPISGHVSLFWYQQALGQGPEFLTYFQNEAQLDKSGLPSDRFFAERPEGSVSTLKIQRTQQEDSAVYLCASSLVSGSPLHFGNGTRLTVT.

The V call is TRBV30, the J call TRBJ2-5; unclear D gene. Looked up from germline, CDR1 is GTSNPN and CDR2 is SVGIG (reference sequence). There are 10 residues in the CDR3. V lost 3 bases and J lost 5, with 4 bases in between. The CDR3 reads CAWSLETQYF. The CDR3 DNA is TGTGCCTGGAGCTTGGAGACCCAGTACTTC.

CDR3: CASSYSPGALYF. CDR3 in DNA: TGTGCCAGCAGTTACTCGCCAGGTGCTTTGTACTTC. The chain joins TRBV6-6 to TRBJ2-5; the D is unclear. V lost 0 bases, J lost 13 bases, and 12 bases lay in between. Germline lookup yields CDR1 MNHNY and CDR2 SVGAGI (reference sequence). The CDR3 has 12 amino acids.

This chain links TRBV30 with TRBJ1-5, with D perhaps matching TRBD1 (5 bases). The V end was cut by 4 bases, the J end by 0 bases, with 7 bases between. The CDR3 runs to 13 residues. Germline loops: CDR1 GTSNPN, CDR2 SVGIG (reference sequence). CDR3 bases: TGTGCCTGGAATACAGGTAGCAATCAGCCCCAGCATTTT. This encodes CAWNTGSNQPQHF.

This sequence joins TRBV7-3 and TRBJ2-1; maybe TRBD1 (6 bases). The germline gives CDR1 SGHTA, CDR2 FQGTGA. V lost 4 bases and J 4 bases, leaving 14 bases between the germline ends. The CDR3 totals 15 residues. CDR3 DNA sequence: TGTGCCAGCAGCTCAAACGGACAGACTTACAATGAGCAGTTCTTC. Protein: CASSSNGQTYNEQFF.

This clone was counted only a few times. The chain couples TRBV10-2 to TRBJ2-5; 13 bases align to TRBD2. J lost 5 bases, V lost 7 bases, and 10 bases had no gene match. The CDR3 sequence is 16 residues long. Germline CDR1 WSHSY, CDR2 SAAADI. Written as DNA, the CDR3 is TGCGCCAGCATTAGCGGACTAGCGGGAGTCTATGAGACCCAGTACTTC. Amino acids: CASISGLAGVYETQYF.

The V gene is TRBV20-1, the J gene TRBJ2-3; no reliable D call. The CDR3 runs 11 residues. Per the germline V gene, CDR1 is DFQATT and CDR2 is SNEGSKA (reference sequence). Trimming left V 6 bases short and J 3 bases short, with 7 bases between. CDR3 sequence: CSAPGTDTQYF. CDR3 nucleotide sequence: TGCAGTGCCCCGGGTACAGATACGCAGTATTTT.

The V and J genes are TRBV7-3 and TRBJ1-6, with D perhaps matching TRBD1 (5 bases). Germline assignment: CDR1 SGHTA and CDR2 FQGTGA. V was trimmed by 2 bases and J by 6 bases, leaving 11 bases between them. The CDR3 consists of 15 residues. CDR3 DNA sequence: TGTGCCAGCAGCTTAGGGACCGCGGGTAATTCACCCCTCCACTTT. Protein product: CASSLGTAGNSPLHF.

To note about this clone: The junction differs from germline at one of its ends, possibly a read error. The chain uses TRBV7-7 and TRBJ2-3, with TRBD2 identical over 7 bases. The CDR3 is 14 amino acids. The germline CDR1 and CDR2 sequences are SSHAT and FNYEAQ (reference sequence). CDR3 sequence: CASSPGTNTDTQYF. CDR3 DNA: TGTGCTAGCAGCCCCGGGACTAACACAGATACGCAGTATTTT.

The J gene is TRBJ2-1, the V gene TRBV4-1, with D possibly TRBD1 on 5 matching bases. The germline V and J ends were trimmed by 2 bases and 4 bases, with 15 bases remaining between them. CDR3 length equals 16 residues. CDR1 is MGHRA, CDR2 YSYEKL, per germline. The CDR3 loop is CASSQTVRQSYNEQFF. The CDR3 DNA sequence: TGCGCCAGCAGCCAAACTGTCAGACAGTCTTACAATGAGCAGTTCTTC.

This clone was observed a handful of times. V usage is TRBV10-1 and J usage is TRBJ2-3; no clear D. The germline V gene has CDR1 WNHNN and CDR2 SYGVQD (reference sequence). V lost 8 bases, J lost 1 base, and 10 bases lay in between. This CDR3 is 13 amino acids long. In nucleotides, the CDR3 is TGCGCCAGCCAAGAGGCAGGCACAGATACGCAGTATTTT. The encoded protein is CASQEAGTDTQYF.

The CDR3 here is CASGMNTEAFF. CDR3 bases: TGTGCCAGCGGGATGAACACTGAAGCTTTCTTT. The chain couples TRBV9 to TRBJ1-1; D is uncertain. This CDR3 is built from 11 residues. CDR1 is SGDLS and CDR2 is YYNGEE in the germline V gene. Trimming pared 7 bases from V and 0 bases from J, leaving 4 bases between.

This clone appeared a few times. The chain links TRBV9 to TRBJ2-3; maybe TRBD2 (6 bases). The germline V gene has CDR1 SGDLS and CDR2 YYNGEE. Trimming pared 6 bases from V and 5 bases from J, leaving 13 bases between. The CDR3 totals 13 residues. In DNA, the CDR3 is TGTGCCAGCAACGACGGGAGAGGAGATACGCAGTATTTT. It encodes CASNDGRGDTQYF. The full variable domain, rest sourced from reference TRBV9 and TRBJ2-3, is DSGVTQTPKHLITATGQRVTLRCSPRSGDLSVYWYQQSLDQGLQFLIQYYNGEERAKGNILERFSAQQFPDLHSELNLSSLELGDSALYFCASNDGRGDTQYFGPGTRLTVL.

This chain links TRBV7-9 with TRBJ1-2, with no clear D. Germline V gives CDR1 SEHNR, CDR2 FQNEAQ (reference sequence). Trimming took off 5 bases at V and 4 bases at J, with 5 bases between the two ends. The length of the CDR3 is 11 residues. CDR3 sequence reads: CASSLLYGYTF. The CDR3 coding sequence is TGTGCCAGCAGCCTACTCTATGGCTACACCTTC.

For this clone: Other nucleotide sequences from this sample produce the same CDR3. The J gene is TRBJ2-2, the V gene TRBV9, with 8 bases matching TRBD2. CDR3 length equals 13 residues. With V trimmed by 3 bases and J by 6 bases, 1 base remained unmatched. CDR1 is SGDLS and CDR2 is YYNGEE in the germline V gene. The CDR3 coding sequence is TGTGCCAGCAGCGAGACTAGCGCCGGGGAGCTGTTTTTT. Translating it yields CASSETSAGELFF.

This clone was picked up one time. The rearrangement links TRBV5-6 to TRBJ1-2; tentatively, D is TRBD1 (6 bases). This CDR3 spans 12 amino acids. The V end was cut by 2 bases, the J end by 5 bases, with 7 bases between. The V gene's germline CDR1 is SGHDT and CDR2 YYEEEE. The CDR3 here is CASSFTGYGYTF. CDR3 nucleotides: TGTGCCAGCAGCTTTACAGGGTATGGCTACACCTTC.

V usage is TRBV19 and J usage is TRBJ2-1; 11 bases agree with TRBD2. Germline V gene sequence: CDR1 LNHDA, CDR2 SQIVND (reference sequence). V lost 10 bases and J lost 4; bases outside the gene matches: 3. This CDR3 is 13 amino acids long. The CDR3 sequence: CATGLADYNEQFF. The CDR3, as DNA: TGTGCCACGGGACTAGCGGATTACAATGAGCAGTTCTTC.

The chain combines TRBV10-3 with TRBJ1-2; D might be TRBD1 (5 bases). This CDR3 has 15 residues. Trimming shortened V by 0 bases and J by 4 bases, and 12 bases separated the two germline ends. Germline V lookup: CDR1 ENHRY, CDR2 SYGVKD. As DNA, the CDR3 is TGTGCCATCAGTGAGTCCACCTCAGGGTCCTATGGCTACACCTTC. This gives the protein CAISESTSGSYGYTF.

V and J are TRBV7-3 and TRBJ1-1; D may be TRBD1 (5 bases). The CDR3 has 13 residues. V lost 2 bases and J lost 4, with 8 bases in between. In germline, CDR1 is SGHTA, CDR2 FQGTGA. CDR3 amino acids: CASSLQGGTEAFF. Written as DNA, the CDR3 is TGTGCCAGCAGCTTACAGGGCGGCACTGAAGCTTTCTTT. Supplemented by reference TRBV7-3 and TRBJ1-1, the full variable domain reads GAGVSQTPSNKVTEKGKYVELRCDPISGHTALYWYRQSLGQGPEFLIYFQGTGAADDSGLPNDRFFAVRPEGSVSTLKIQRTERGDSAVYLCASSLQGGTEAFFGQGTRLTVV.

This sequence joins TRBV6-5 and TRBJ1-6; D is perhaps TRBD1 (5 bases). This CDR3 region has 16 residues. The germline V and J ends were trimmed by 3 bases and 6 bases, with 15 bases remaining between them. The germline gives CDR1 MNHEY, CDR2 SVGAGI. CDR3 in DNA: TGTGCCAGCAGTTATTGGGGGGAGTTCGGTAATTCACCCCTCCACTTT. Residues: CASSYWGEFGNSPLHF.

J is TRBJ2-7 and V is TRBV4-1; D gene unclear. V was pared by 4 bases and J by 0 bases, with 16 bases between. CDR3 length: 16 residues. Germline assignment: CDR1 MGHRA and CDR2 YSYEKL. Here the CDR3 DNA reads TGCGCCAGCAGCCGTCAAAAGGAACTTAGCTCCTACGAGCAGTACTTC. This gives the protein CASSRQKELSSYEQYF.

The chain uses TRBV6-1 and TRBJ2-7, with TRBD2 identical over 7 bases. Looked up from germline, CDR1 is MNHNS and CDR2 is SASEGT. V was clipped by 5 bases and J by 4 bases; unmatched bases: 8. The CDR3 extends over 14 amino acids. The CDR3 protein is CASSRSTAGYEQYF. In nucleotides, the CDR3 is TGTGCCAGCAGTCGTTCGACAGCGGGGTACGAGCAGTACTTC.

The chain joins TRBV6-1 to TRBJ2-7, with D tentatively TRBD2 (5 bases). From germline, CDR1 is MNHNS and CDR2 SASEGT. Trimming cost V 6 bases and J 3 bases, with 15 bases left between them. The CDR3 is made up of 14 amino acids. The DNA for the CDR3 is TGTGCCAGCAGCGGACGGGGAAAGGGCTACGAGCAGTACTTC. Encoded protein: CASSGRGKGYEQYF.

The CDR3 DNA reads as TGTGCCAGCAGCCGTGGACACCCGGACACTGAAGCTTTCTTT. It specifies CASSRGHPDTEAFF. The chain has TRBV11-2 and TRBJ1-1; maybe TRBD1 (5 bases). This CDR3 region has 14 residues. Germline V lookup: CDR1 SGHAT, CDR2 FQNNGV. The V and J ends lost 5 bases and 3 bases respectively, with 13 bases between them.